This TCR beta chain appears in the sequencing data of a study of T-cell reconstitution after alpha-beta-depleted transplantation in children. Unique molecular identifiers were incorporated when the TCRbeta library was constructed. Via MiXCR, TCRdb re-called the PCR reads, giving one row per CDR3 protein. The sample has 200,000 to 250,000 distinct CDR3 sequences, approximately 10% seen once; the top ten hold 5% to 7%. Trimming stripped 4 bases from V and 1 base from J, with 8 bases between. The CDR3 sequence is 14 residues long. Germline values: CDR1 LGHDT, CDR2 YNNKEL (reference sequence). The gene calls are TRBV3-1 and TRBJ1-3; no clear D. The specimen comprised PBMCs from the stem cell graft donor, sampled from the stem cell graft. The source is a human donor who donated a stem cell graft to a child with acute lymphoblastic leukemia. The chain's CDR3 is CASSPRESGNTIYF. The DNA for the CDR3 is TGTGCCAGCAGCCCGAGGGAATCTGGAAACACCATATATTTT.